This T cell receptor (beta chain) was identified in a study of cytomegalovirus exposure and HLA in healthy donors. This clone came up once. There are 15 residues in the CDR3. The germline gives CDR1 SGHTA, CDR2 FQGNSA. Deletions cut 3 bases from V and 1 base from J, with 10 bases between. The PCR contained 60 Vbeta and 13 Jbeta primers. The protocol was immunoSEQ multiplex PCR, while the TCRdb copy is restricted to in-frame clones and leaves out a portion. Of approximately 190,000 clones detected, 82% appear once; the ten largest clones hold under 0.9%. The receptor was derived from a woman aged 18-29 years in good health and CMV-seronegative. The sequencing sample was made of PBMCs. The chain joins TRBV7-2 to TRBJ1-5, with D possibly being TRBD1 (5 bases). The CDR3 coding sequence is TGTGCCAGCAGCTTTAGTCCAGGGAGCAATCAGCCCCAGCATTTT. Translated: CASSFSPGSNQPQHF.